The clone carrying this TCR beta chain has a handful of counts. What it binds is not known. The V gene lost 4 bases and the J gene lost 5 bases, with 16 bases spanning the gap. CDR3 length: 14 amino acids. Germline CDR1 is SGHRS and CDR2 is YFSETQ. This sample is drawn from a study of T cells in Graves' hyperthyroidism and ophthalmopathy. From RNA transcripts, TCR beta CDR3 regions were amplified. First-round RT-PCR targeting the TCR CDR3 was performed with the HTBI primer set. One entry per CDR3 protein results from TCRdb running MiXCR on the multiplex PCR reads. The table includes some 760,000 distinct CDR3 sequences, 12% to 15% detected once. Overall study findings and caveats: Blood held most thyroid clonotypes expanded above 0.001 frequency.

PBMCs were sourced from more than 7.5 ml fresh peripheral blood. This chain connects TRBV5-1 to TRBJ2-7, with D maybe TRBD1 (6 bases). The receptor comes from a young woman with Graves' hyperthyroidism. The sequenced material came from blood. Written as DNA, the CDR3 is TGCGCCAGCAGCCCCTTAGGACCAGGGGACGAGCAGTACTTC. It encodes CASSPLGPGDEQYF.